The 10 T cell receptor beta chains in this list originate from one sample, sequenced in a study of T-cell memory formation after mild COVID-19. TCRdb re-analysed the 5' RACE reads in MiXCR, keeping a single row per CDR3 protein. The sample records 380,000 or so distinct CDR3 sequences, 13% to 15% being singletons. The sample was PBMCs or a T cell subset sorted from them (not recorded which). The receptors originated from a man aged 18 to 35 who had mild COVID-19 (a few samples of this study predate the infection). Cell type and time point are not known.

The sample holds a few counts of this clonotype. The chain employs TRBV29-1 and TRBJ2-3; D gene uncertain. V shed 0 bases and J shed 8 bases, with 9 bases lying between them. The CDR3 consists of 12 residues. Looked up from germline, CDR1 is SQVTM and CDR2 is ANQGSEA. CDR3 DNA: TGCAGCGTTGAAGACGGCCGCCGTACGCAGTATTTT. It encodes CSVEDGRRTQYF.

Concerning this clonotype itself: An end of the junction does not agree with germline; a read error may underlie this. This chain joins TRBV6-2 or TRBV6-3 and TRBJ2-7; 7 nucleotides agree with TRBD1. This CDR3 contains 17 residues. In germline, CDR1 is MNHEY, CDR2 SVGEGT. The CDR3 spells CASSYSSGTVATYEKYF. CDR3 sequence (DNA): TGTGCCAGCAGTTACTCGAGTGGGACAGTTGCAACCTACGAGAAGTACTTC.

The table lists this clonotype with a few counts. Its ends do not fully match the called genes, so a read error is possible. V gene TRBV25-1 combines with J gene TRBJ1-4; the D is unclear. The CDR3 is made up of 16 amino acids. Germline lookup yields CDR1 MGHDK and CDR2 SYGVNS. The CDR3 is CDSSEYMSATNEKLFF. The CDR3, as DNA: TGTGACAGCAGTGAATATATGAGTGCAACTAATGAAAAACTGTTTTTT.

This clonotype has just a few counts. The CDR3 region has the DNA TGTGCCAGCAGCTTGGTCAGGAACTATGGCTACACCTTC. Translating gives CASSLVRNYGYTF. The chain has TRBV5-4 and TRBJ1-2; D unresolved. The germline V gene has CDR1 SGHNT and CDR2 YYREEE (reference sequence). Between the trimmed V and J ends, which lost 0 bases and 2 bases, there was a span of 5 bases. The CDR3 is made up of 13 amino acids.

This clonotype was observed a handful of times. V and J are TRBV7-9 and TRBJ1-3; D is unclear. The V end lost 5 bases, the J end lost 0 bases, and 8 bases lay between the germline ends. Looked up from germline, CDR1 is SEHNR and CDR2 is FQNEAQ (reference sequence). The CDR3 loop spans 14 amino acids. The CDR3 bases are TGTGCCAGCAGCAACTGGTTCTCTGGAAACACCATATATTTT. This gives the protein CASSNWFSGNTIYF.

The chain couples TRBV6-5 to TRBJ1-1; no clear D. The V end lost 2 bases, the J end lost 5 bases, and 6 bases lay between the germline ends. CDR1 MNHEY and CDR2 SVGAGI come from the germline V gene. This CDR3 region has 12 residues. The CDR3 bases are TGTGCCAGCAGTTACCGGTGGACTGAAGCTTTCTTT. It is translated as CASSYRWTEAFF.

This clonotype was seen more than once but under ten times. The J gene is TRBJ2-1, the V gene TRBV7-6; 10 nucleotides agree with TRBD2. CDR3 length: 17 amino acids. CDR1 is SGHVS and CDR2 is FNYEAQ in the germline V gene. Trimming removed 5 bases from V and 1 base from J; junction bases left unmatched: 8. The CDR3 region has the DNA TGTGCCAGCAGCCTCTGGGCTAGCGGGGGATCCTACAATGAGCAGTTCTTC. Its translation is CASSLWASGGSYNEQFF.

The V and J genes are TRBV27 and TRBJ1-2; 9 bases are a match to TRBD1. This CDR3 spans 14 amino acids. J was trimmed by 6 bases and V by 6 bases; bases with no gene match: 8. CDR1 is MNHEY, CDR2 SMNVEV, per germline (reference sequence). The CDR3 region has the DNA TGTGCCAGCAGACCAGACAGGGGGAGGAATGGCTACACCTTC. It yields the protein CASRPDRGRNGYTF.

This clonotype was picked up a small number of times. J is TRBJ2-2 and V is TRBV6-1; D remains unclear. Germline V gene sequence: CDR1 MNHNS, CDR2 SASEGT. V shed 4 bases and J shed 6 bases, with 15 bases lying between them. The CDR3 contains 15 residues. The chain's CDR3 is CASSGKRPLPGELFF. Here the CDR3 DNA reads TGTGCCAGCAGTGGTAAACGGCCTCTTCCCGGGGAGCTGTTTTTT.

A remark on this clonotype: A much larger clone lies a single base off, so this may be a read error. J is TRBJ1-1 and V is TRBV5-1; D possibly corresponds to TRBD1 (6 bases). The length of the CDR3 is 14 residues. Per germline, CDR1 SGHRS and CDR2 YFSETQ. Trimming removed 0 bases at V and 3 bases at J, with 9 bases between. CDR3 amino acids: CASSLVGGHTEAFF. CDR3 bases: TGCGCCAGCAGCTTGGTGGGGGGGCACACTGAAGCTTTCTTT.